The clone carrying this T cell receptor beta chain is labeled as medium-sized (0.01 to 0.1%). Its antigen is not known. Per the germline V gene, CDR1 is MNHNS and CDR2 is SASEGT. V dropped 1 base and J dropped 6 bases, with 9 bases sitting between them. The CDR3 length is 13 residues. These data originate in a study of T cells in localized non-small cell lung cancer. Findings of the study overall: Sequencing, confined to only one tumor region, leaves heterogeneity possible.

TCRdb's table, derived via immunoSEQ multiplex PCR, lists solely in-frame clones and lacks some. The sample carries tens of thousands of clones, about 88% recorded once. Sequenced here: peripheral blood, sampled before any cancer treatment. The gene calls are TRBV6-1 and TRBJ1-2; D unclear. This clonotype was obtained from a woman aged 18 to 55 with stage III lung adenocarcinoma. This CDR3 reads CASSEGEVDGYTF. CDR3 DNA sequence: TGTGCCAGCAGTGAAGGGGAGGTGGATGGCTACACCTTC.